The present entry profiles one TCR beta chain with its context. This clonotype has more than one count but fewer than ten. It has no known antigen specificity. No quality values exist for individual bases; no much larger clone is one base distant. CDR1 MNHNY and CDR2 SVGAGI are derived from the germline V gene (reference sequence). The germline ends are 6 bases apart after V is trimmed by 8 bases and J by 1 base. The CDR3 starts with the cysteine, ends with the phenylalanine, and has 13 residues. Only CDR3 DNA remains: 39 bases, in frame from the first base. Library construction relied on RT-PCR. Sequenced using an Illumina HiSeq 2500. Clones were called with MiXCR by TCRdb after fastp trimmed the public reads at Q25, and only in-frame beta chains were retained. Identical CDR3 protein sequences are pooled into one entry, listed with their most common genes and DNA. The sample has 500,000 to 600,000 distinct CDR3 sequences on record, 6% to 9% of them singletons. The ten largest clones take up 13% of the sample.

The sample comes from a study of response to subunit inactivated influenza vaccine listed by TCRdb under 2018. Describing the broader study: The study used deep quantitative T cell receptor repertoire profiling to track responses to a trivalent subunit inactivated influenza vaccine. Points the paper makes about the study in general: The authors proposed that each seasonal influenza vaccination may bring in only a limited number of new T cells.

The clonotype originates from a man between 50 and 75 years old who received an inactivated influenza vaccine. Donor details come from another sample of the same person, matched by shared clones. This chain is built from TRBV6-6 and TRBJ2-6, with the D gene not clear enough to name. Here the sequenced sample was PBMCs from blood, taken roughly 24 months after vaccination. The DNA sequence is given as TGTGCCAGCTTCCGGTCTGGGGCCAACGTCCTGACTTTC. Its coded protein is CASFRSGANVLTF.